Each of the 25 T cell receptor beta chains below was sequenced from the same sample in a study of T cells in Graves' hyperthyroidism and ophthalmopathy. Amplified TCR beta CDR3 regions came from RNA transcripts. First-round RT-PCR with HTBI primers amplified the TCR CDR3 region. TCRdb ran MiXCR on the multiplex PCR reads and lists one entry per CDR3 protein. Altogether hundreds of thousands of distinct CDR3 sequences are present, roughly 14% being singletons, with the ten largest covering roughly 13%. Material for sequencing was blood. These receptors were taken from a man between 18 and 29 years old with Graves' ophthalmopathy.

This clonotype occurred many times. This chain joins TRBV27 and TRBJ2-5, with 11 bases matching TRBD1. The germline V gene encodes CDR1 MNHEY and CDR2 SMNVEV (reference sequence). After removal of 6 bases from V and 7 bases from J, the junction contained 7 bases not matched to a gene. This CDR3 is 14 amino acids long. CDR3 nucleotide sequence: TGTGCCAGCAGGGGGACAGGGGGGAGTGGGACCCAGTACTTC. Translation gives CASRGTGGSGTQYF.

The rearrangement joins TRBV20-1 to TRBJ1-4, with 8 bases that match TRBD1. The CDR3 is made up of 14 amino acids. Trimming took 5 bases from V and 4 from J; bases not matched to a gene: 6. CDR1 DFQATT and CDR2 SNEGSKA come from the germline V gene (reference sequence). The CDR3 sequence: CSAYRQGINEKLFF. CDR3 coding DNA: TGCAGTGCTTATCGACAGGGGATTAATGAAAAACTGTTTTTT.

This rearrangement joins TRBV30 to TRBJ2-7; no clear D gene. The V gene lost 0 bases and the J gene lost 2 bases, with 8 bases spanning the gap. The CDR3 extends over 13 amino acids. The V gene's germline CDR1 is GTSNPN and CDR2 SVGIG (reference sequence). The CDR3 region is CAWSVFRAYEQYF. For the CDR3, the DNA is TGTGCCTGGAGTGTATTTAGGGCCTACGAGCAGTACTTC.

The chain has TRBV29-1 and TRBJ2-1, with 12 bases lining up with TRBD2. Germline lookup yields CDR1 SQVTM and CDR2 ANQGSEA. V was clipped by 6 bases and J by 8 bases; unmatched bases: 5. CDR3 length: 13 amino acids. CDR3 in DNA: TGCAGCGTATGGACTAGCGGGATGGATGAGCAGTTCTTC. Protein: CSVWTSGMDEQFF.

This clonotype occurred many times. The V gene is TRBV2, the J gene TRBJ1-4, with TRBD1 matching over 10 bases. CDR1 is SNHLY and CDR2 is FYNNEI in the germline V gene. The CDR3 has 16 amino acids. Trimming took 5 bases from V and 3 from J; bases not matched to a gene: 6. The CDR3 DNA reads TGTGCCAGCAGTAAGGGACAGGGGTCGTCTAATGAAAAACTGTTTTTT. Amino acids: CASSKGQGSSNEKLFF.

The CDR3: CASSVTGTASYNEQFF. In nucleotides, the CDR3 is TGTGCCAGCAGCGTAACCGGGACAGCTTCCTACAATGAGCAGTTCTTC. The V gene is TRBV9, the J gene TRBJ2-1; 7 bases are shared with TRBD1. CDR3 size: 16 residues. The ends lost 1 base at V and 1 base at J; junction bases unmatched: 5. Looked up from germline, CDR1 is SGDLS and CDR2 is YYNGEE.

Notes on this clonotype: A much larger clone differs from this one at a single base, so this may be a read error. This chain joins TRBV6-1 and TRBJ1-2, with 7 bases fitting TRBD1. The CDR3 extends over 13 amino acids. CDR1 MNHNS and CDR2 SASEGT come from the germline V gene. The CDR3 spells CANSTRTGYGYTF. The CDR3 nucleotides are TGTGCCAACAGTACAAGGACAGGATATGGCTACACCTTC.

This clonotype has just a few counts. The V gene is TRBV4-1, the J gene TRBJ2-3, with 7 nucleotides matching TRBD2. This CDR3 is built from 19 residues. V trimming: 0 bases; J trimming: 1 base; junction bases outside the gene matches: 13. In germline, CDR1 is MGHRA, CDR2 YSYEKL. The CDR3 is CASSQEKGGGLAGTDTQYF. For the CDR3, the DNA is TGCGCCAGCAGCCAAGAGAAAGGAGGAGGGCTAGCGGGCACAGATACGCAGTATTTT.

This clonotype was observed at least ten times. V usage is TRBV7-9 and J usage is TRBJ1-1; tentatively, D is TRBD1 (6 bases). CDR1 and CDR2 from the germline V gene are SEHNR and FQNEAQ (reference sequence). The V gene lost 1 base and the J gene lost 11 bases, with 14 bases spanning the gap. The CDR3 consists of 13 residues. DNA of the CDR3: TGTGCCAGCAGCTTAGATTCAGGGGAATGGGCTTTCTTT. Translation gives CASSLDSGEWAFF.

This clonotype was detected only a few times. The rearrangement joins TRBV19 to TRBJ1-1; D gene unclear. The CDR3 contains 13 residues. CDR1 and CDR2 from the germline V gene are LNHDA and SQIVND (reference sequence). V lost 5 bases, J lost 5 bases, and 12 bases lay in between. The CDR3 sequence is CASSPLHGTEAFF. The CDR3 region has the DNA TGTGCCAGTAGTCCCCTCCATGGGACTGAAGCTTTCTTT. The full variable domain, in which reference TRBV19 and TRBJ1-1 provide the parts outside the CDR3, is DGGITQSPKYLFRKEGQNVTLSCEQNLNHDAMYWYRQDPGQGLRLIYYSQIVNDFQKGDIAEGYSVSREKKESFPLTVTSAQKNPTAFYLCASSPLHGTEAFFGQGTRLTVV.

This clonotype turned up a few times. No conserved phenylalanine or tryptophan is present at the end of the CDR3, so a read error is the likely explanation. The chain combines TRBV7-9 with TRBJ2-1; 11 nucleotides align to TRBD2. The CDR3 totals 16 residues. Germline CDR1 SEHNR, CDR2 FQNEAQ (reference sequence). The V segment lost 4 bases and the J segment 4 bases; nucleotides outside the gene matches: 6. The CDR3 nucleotides read TGTGCCAGCAGCTACAGGACTAGCGGGTCATACAATGAGCAGTTCCTC. Encoded protein: CASSYRTSGSYNEQFL.

Here the CDR3 DNA reads TGTGCCACCAGCAGAGATCTAGGGGACCCCGGAAAACTGTTTTTT. It yields the protein CATSRDLGDPGKLFF. V usage is TRBV15 and J usage is TRBJ1-4, with D perhaps matching TRBD1 (5 bases). The CDR3 spans 15 residues. Trimming stripped 0 bases from V and 10 bases from J, with 15 bases between. Germline loops: CDR1 LNHNV, CDR2 YYDKDF (reference sequence).

This clonotype was seen repeatedly, ten times or more. The chain employs TRBV11-2 and TRBJ2-3; D is unclear. Trimming took 1 base from V and 5 from J, leaving 4 bases between them. The CDR3 consists of 12 residues. In germline, CDR1 is SGHAT, CDR2 FQNNGV. Here the CDR3 reads CASSLGGDTQYF. Here the CDR3 DNA reads TGTGCCAGCAGCTTAGGCGGAGATACGCAGTATTTT.

To note about this clonotype: A much larger clone differs by one base, so this may be a read error. This chain uses TRBV6-2 or TRBV6-3 with TRBJ2-7; the D call may be TRBD1 or TRBD2 (5 bases each). Trimming pared 3 bases from V and 3 bases from J, leaving 12 bases between. Germline V lookup: CDR1 MNHEY, CDR2 SVGEGT. The CDR3 extends over 14 amino acids. CDR3 DNA: TGTGCCAGCAGTTATCCCGGGACCCTCTACGAGCAGTACTTC. Amino acids: CASSYPGTLYEQYF.

Turning to this clonotype: Possible read error: a much larger clone is one base away. J is TRBJ2-1 and V is TRBV6-4; weak D call: TRBD2 (5 bases). The germline gives CDR1 MRHNA, CDR2 SNTAGT. This CDR3 has 15 residues. V lost 5 bases to trimming and J lost 0 bases, with 11 bases between them. This chain's CDR3 is CASSYWENSYNEQFF. CDR3 nucleotide sequence: TGTGCCAGCAGTTACTGGGAGAACTCCTACAATGAGCAGTTCTTC.

Of note for this clonotype: Its ends do not fully match the called genes, so a read error is possible. This rearrangement joins TRBV30 to TRBJ2-1, with TRBD2 matching 7 bases. The CDR3 runs 13 residues. The V gene's germline CDR1 is GTSNPN and CDR2 SVGIG (reference sequence). The CDR3 coding sequence is TGTGCCTGGAGTCAGACTAGCTACAATGGGCAGTTCTTC. The encoded protein is CAWSQTSYNGQFF.

This clonotype has ten or more counts. The CDR3 loop reads CASSDASAYIANTGELFF. Written as DNA, the CDR3 is TGTGCCAGCAGTGATGCTAGCGCCTATATCGCGAACACCGGGGAGCTGTTTTTT. This chain links TRBV6-1 with TRBJ2-2, with D possibly TRBD2 on 6 matching bases. CDR3 length: 18 amino acids. The germline CDR1 and CDR2 sequences are MNHNS and SASEGT. Trimming left V 3 bases short and J 0 bases short, with 17 bases between.

This clonotype has a count of ten or more. V usage is TRBV7-6 and J usage is TRBJ2-1, with unresolved D. In germline, CDR1 is SGHVS, CDR2 FNYEAQ. Trimming took 5 bases from V and 3 from J, leaving 5 bases between them. The CDR3 totals 12 residues. This CDR3 is CASSPNYNEQFF. The CDR3 DNA follows: TGTGCCAGCAGCCCGAACTACAATGAGCAGTTCTTC. The full variable domain, rest sourced from reference TRBV7-6 and TRBJ2-1, is GAGVSQSPRYKVTKRGQDVALRCDPISGHVSLYWYRQALGQGPEFLTYFNYEAQQDKSGLPNDRFSAERPEGSISTLTIQRTEQRDSAMYRCASSPNYNEQFFGPGTRLTVL.

Comment on this clonotype: One base away lies a much larger clone, so this may be a sequencing read error. The chain links TRBV24-1 to TRBJ2-3, with D possibly being TRBD2 (6 bases). CDR1 and CDR2 from the germline V gene are KGHDR and SFDVKD. This CDR3 comprises 15 residues. The CDR3 reads CTTSDLGGGTDTQYF. CDR3 nucleotides: TGTACCACCAGTGATTTGGGCGGGGGCACAGATACGCAGTATTTT.

At least ten counts were recorded for this clonotype. V gene TRBV7-2 combines with J gene TRBJ1-1; the match to TRBD1 covers 7 bases. CDR1 is SGHTA, CDR2 FQGNSA, per germline. This CDR3 has 16 residues. Trimming took 1 base from V and 0 from J; bases not matched to a gene: 5. CDR3 DNA: TGTGCCAGCAGCTTAGGGCAGGGGGGGATGAACACTGAAGCTTTCTTT. It encodes CASSLGQGGMNTEAFF.

V is TRBV18 and J is TRBJ2-1, with a possible D match to TRBD2 (8 bases). Trimming took 3 bases from V and 4 from J, leaving 13 bases between them. Germline-derived CDR1 and CDR2 are KGHSH and LQKENI. The CDR3 sequence is 15 residues long. The CDR3 protein is CASSPGRGLYNEQFF. As DNA, the CDR3 is TGTGCCAGCTCACCCGGGAGGGGGCTGTACAATGAGCAGTTCTTC.

At least ten counts were recorded for this clonotype. The chain has TRBV5-6 and TRBJ1-1; no definite D call. This CDR3 is 17 amino acids long. V was clipped by 3 bases and J by 3 bases, with 21 bases between them. Germline CDR1 reads SGHDT; CDR2 reads YYEEEE. The CDR3 region has the DNA TGTGCCAGCAGCTCATCAGTAACCGACGGGCGGGACACTGAAGCTTTCTTT. Protein product: CASSSSVTDGRDTEAFF.

V usage is TRBV7-6 and J usage is TRBJ2-6; TRBD1 might be the D (5 bases). With 7 bases removed from V and 1 base from J, the gap between germline ends came to 20 bases. There are 18 residues in the CDR3. CDR1 is SGHVS and CDR2 is FNYEAQ in the germline V gene. Here the CDR3 DNA reads TGTGCCAGCACCCCCGCGGCCGGCAGGGCATCTGGGGCCAACGTCCTGACTTTC. Translated: CASTPAAGRASGANVLTF.

The table lists this clonotype with a few counts. The chain links TRBV29-1 to TRBJ1-5, with D unresolved. The CDR3 runs 13 residues. V lost 4 bases and J lost 4, with 11 bases in between. Germline CDR1 and CDR2: SQVTM and ANQGSEA. The CDR3: CSVVAGENQPQHF. The CDR3 DNA reads TGCAGCGTTGTGGCAGGAGAAAATCAGCCCCAGCATTTT.

This clonotype has only a few counts. This chain's CDR3 is CASSFGRGLEQPQHF. The CDR3 nucleotides read TGTGCCAGCAGTTTTGGCCGGGGGCTCGAGCAGCCCCAGCATTTT. The V and J genes are TRBV12-3 or TRBV12-4 and TRBJ1-5; TRBD1 might be the D (6 bases). Trimming cost V 3 bases and J 7 bases, with 16 bases left between them. The CDR3 extends over 15 amino acids.